The source of this TCR beta chain is a study of Graves' ophthalmopathy and Graves' hyperthyroidism. About the study: Peripheral blood sampling preceded any treatment and occurred at initial diagnosis. Whole-study findings and limits: The majority of expanded thyroid clonotypes above 0.001 frequency also occurred in blood.

Using RNA transcripts, the TCR beta CDR3 regions were amplified. The authors performed first-round RT-PCR with HTBI primers and then a second-round multiplex PCR. TCRdb reprocessed the multiplex PCR reads with MiXCR, giving one entry per CDR3 protein. This table holds 200,000 to 250,000 distinct CDR3 sequences, roughly a fifth found once. The CDR3 totals 17 residues. The V end was cut by 1 base, the J end by 0 bases, with 18 bases between. Germline CDR1 reads DFQATT; CDR2 reads SNEGSKA (reference sequence). Uncontrolled infections, other autoimmune diseases, pregnancy or lactation barred patients from enrollment. The PBMCs were taken from 10 ml of fresh peripheral blood. This clonotype appeared a single time. The target antigen is unknown.

Sequencing used peripheral blood. The receptor was isolated from a woman aged 50 to 60 with Graves' ophthalmopathy. The chain employs TRBV20-1 and TRBJ1-1, with a weak D call TRBD1 (5 bases). The CDR3 protein is CSARALRALQLNTEAFF. The CDR3, as DNA: TGCAGTGCTAGAGCTCTCAGGGCCCTACAGCTGAACACTGAAGCTTTCTTT.